This passage covers 27 T cell receptor beta chains from one sample sequenced in a study of T cells in Graves' hyperthyroidism and ophthalmopathy. What was amplified from RNA transcripts were TCR beta CDR3 regions. The TCR CDR3 first-round RT-PCR relied on the HTBI primer set. MiXCR, run by TCRdb on the multiplex PCR reads, gives a single entry per CDR3 protein. Of approximately 400,000 distinct CDR3 sequences in the sample, approximately 14% were seen once. Sample: blood. Receptors originate from a woman aged 55 to 70 with Graves' hyperthyroidism.

The chain links TRBV28 to TRBJ2-1, with D unclear. The germline CDR1 and CDR2 sequences are MDHEN and SYDVKM. Between the trimmed V and J ends, which lost 6 bases and 0 bases, there was a span of 18 bases. CDR3 length equals 17 residues. The CDR3 sequence: CASRLLERKSSYNEQFF. CDR3 nucleotide sequence: TGTGCCAGCAGGTTGTTAGAGCGCAAATCCTCCTACAATGAGCAGTTCTTC.

Points on this clonotype: A read error is possible here, since a much larger clone lies one base away. V usage is TRBV29-1 and J usage is TRBJ2-7, with 9 bases matching TRBD2. Per the germline V gene, CDR1 is SQVTM and CDR2 is ANQGSEA. CDR3 length equals 15 residues. The V and J ends lost 1 base and 7 bases, in that order; junction bases with no gene match: 11. The CDR3 nucleotides read TGCAGCGTTGAAGTAGCGGGAGCCTGGGGGAATGAGCAGTACTTC. Translated, it gives CSVEVAGAWGNEQYF.

This clonotype was seen at least ten times. The chain links TRBV7-6 to TRBJ2-1; no clear D. Trimming pared 5 bases from V and 0 bases from J, leaving 17 bases between. Per the germline V gene, CDR1 is SGHVS and CDR2 is FNYEAQ. This CDR3 spans 17 amino acids. In DNA form, the CDR3 reads TGTGCCAGCAGCGGCTCCGGTATAGGGCTCTCCTACAATGAGCAGTTCTTC. Protein product: CASSGSGIGLSYNEQFF.

The chain has TRBV11-3 and TRBJ2-1; maybe TRBD1 (7 bases). The V gene's germline CDR1 is SGHNT and CDR2 YENEEA. This CDR3 is built from 18 residues. V lost 0 bases and J 0 bases, leaving 15 bases between the germline ends. For the CDR3, the DNA is TGTGCCAGCAGCTTAGAAGCAGGGGGGCCGAGCTCCTACAATGAGCAGTTCTTC. Amino acid sequence: CASSLEAGGPSSYNEQFF.

The chain has TRBV19 and TRBJ1-6, with D possibly matching TRBD1 (6 bases). Germline lookup yields CDR1 LNHDA and CDR2 SQIVND (reference sequence). V dropped 2 bases and J dropped 11 bases, with 19 bases sitting between them. The CDR3 length is 16 residues. CDR3 coding DNA: TGTGCCAGTAGTATACAATTTTTACAGGGTATCGCACCCCTCCACTTT. Protein sequence: CASSIQFLQGIAPLHF.

This clonotype was counted many times. The rearrangement joins TRBV9 to TRBJ2-3; 9 bases are a match to TRBD2. V lost 1 base and J lost 6; bases outside the gene matches: 6. Germline values: CDR1 SGDLS, CDR2 YYNGEE. This CDR3 has 15 amino acids. DNA for the CDR3: TGTGCCAGCAGCGTAATGCTAGCGGGACCCGATACGCAGTATTTT. Its protein is CASSVMLAGPDTQYF.

This clonotype was detected a few times. The chain couples TRBV5-1 to TRBJ2-1; 10 bases are shared with TRBD1. The CDR3 is 14 amino acids. V gave up 0 bases and J gave up 8 bases; unmatched junction bases: 2. Germline CDR1 reads SGHRS; CDR2 reads YFSETQ. DNA for the CDR3: TGCGCCAGCAGCTTGGAGGACAGGGGGGATGAGCAGTTCTTC. This gives the protein CASSLEDRGDEQFF.

This clonotype was counted only a few times. The rearrangement links TRBV19 to TRBJ1-2; D uncertain. The CDR3 has 15 residues. The ends were cut back, 6 bases at V and 4 bases at J, with 18 bases in the middle. The germline CDR1 and CDR2 sequences are LNHDA and SQIVND (reference sequence). The DNA of the CDR3 is TGTGCCAGTAGAATACTGACGGAGGCCGGCTATGGCTACACCTTC. Amino acid sequence: CASRILTEAGYGYTF.

With respect to this clonotype: This may be a read error: a much more frequent sequence differs by one nucleotide. The chain uses TRBV7-2 and TRBJ2-2; possibly TRBD2 for D (5 bases). The CDR3 is 12 residues long. Germline lookup yields CDR1 SGHTA and CDR2 FQGNSA. As DNA, the CDR3 is TGTGCCAGCAGCCCGTTAACCGGGGAGCCGTTTTTT. This codes for CASSPLTGEPFF.

In its sample, this clonotype was seen a few times. A read error is possible here, since a much larger clone lies one base away. The CDR3 spells CASSFLVAGNNEQFF. The CDR3 DNA sequence: TGTGCCAGCAGTTTTTTGGTAGCGGGGAACAATGAGCAGTTCTTC. V usage is TRBV28 and J usage is TRBJ2-1; the match to TRBD2 covers 8 bases. The CDR3 has 15 residues. Trimming cost V 3 bases and J 5 bases; bases outside gene matches: 6. Per the germline V gene, CDR1 is MDHEN and CDR2 is SYDVKM.

This clonotype occurred many times. This chain joins TRBV4-1 and TRBJ2-1, with D hard to call. In germline, CDR1 is MGHRA, CDR2 YSYEKL. The CDR3 is 13 amino acids. Trimming removed 0 bases from V and 7 bases from J, with 7 bases in between. The CDR3 protein is CASSQEVTNEQFF. The CDR3, as DNA: TGCGCCAGCAGCCAAGAGGTAACAAATGAGCAGTTCTTC.

This clonotype has ten or more counts. The chain recombines TRBV6-5 with TRBJ2-5; TRBD1 might be the D (6 bases). Trimming stripped 0 bases from V and 5 bases from J, with 13 bases between. The CDR3 has 15 amino acids. Germline lookup yields CDR1 MNHEY and CDR2 SVGAGI. Here the CDR3 reads CASSYSRRRGETQYF. Here the CDR3 DNA reads TGTGCCAGCAGTTACTCGCGGCGAAGGGGGGAGACCCAGTACTTC.

The chain employs TRBV6-1 and TRBJ2-5; D gene uncertain. Trimming left V 5 bases short and J 5 bases short, with 12 bases between. The CDR3 consists of 13 residues. The germline V gene has CDR1 MNHNS and CDR2 SASEGT. The CDR3 loop is CASSIGRRETQYF. In DNA form, the CDR3 reads TGTGCCAGCAGTATTGGGCGGCGGGAGACCCAGTACTTC.

This clonotype was counted many times. J is TRBJ1-1 and V is TRBV20-1, with 7 bases lining up with TRBD1. The CDR3 consists of 14 residues. CDR1 and CDR2 from the germline V gene are DFQATT and SNEGSKA (reference sequence). J lost 2 bases, V lost 3 bases, and 6 bases had no gene match. In nucleotides, the CDR3 is TGCAGTGCTAGTGAAGGGGGCTATAACACTGAAGCTTTCTTT. Encoded protein: CSASEGGYNTEAFF.

This clonotype came up many times. The V call is TRBV12-3 or TRBV12-4, the J call TRBJ2-7, with 8 bases matching TRBD1. J was trimmed by 7 bases and V by 4 bases; bases with no gene match: 3. CDR3 length: 12 residues. CDR3 DNA: TGTGCCAGCAGTTATACAGGGGGAGAGCAGTACTTC. It specifies CASSYTGGEQYF.

This clonotype has a count of ten or more. The rearrangement links TRBV12-3 or TRBV12-4 to TRBJ2-1; the match to TRBD2 covers 9 bases. The CDR3 has 14 residues. Trimming took 6 bases from V and 9 from J; bases not matched to a gene: 9. Written as DNA, the CDR3 is TGTGCCAGCAGCCCGGGACTAGCCAACGGTGAGCAGTTCTTC. Its protein product is CASSPGLANGEQFF.

This clonotype was seen at least ten times. The J gene is TRBJ2-1, the V gene TRBV7-8; 13 bases are a match to TRBD2. Losses at the gene ends were 4 bases for V and 6 bases for J; bases not matched to a gene: 6. Germline CDR1 SGHVS, CDR2 FQNEAQ. The CDR3 has 16 amino acids. The CDR3 spells CASSSRTSGSSNEQFF. CDR3 nucleotide sequence: TGTGCCAGCAGCTCGAGGACTAGCGGGAGCTCCAATGAGCAGTTCTTC. The variable domain in full, with the rest retrieved from reference TRBV7-8 and TRBJ2-1, is GAGVSQSPRYKVAKRGQDVALRCDPISGHVSLFWYQQALGQGPEFLTYFQNEAQLDKSGLPSDRFFAERPEGSVSTLKIQRTQQEDSAVYLCASSSRTSGSSNEQFFGPGTRLTVL.

This chain uses TRBV6-1 with TRBJ1-1; no firm D call. The germline CDR1 and CDR2 sequences are MNHNS and SASEGT. The CDR3 covers 14 residues. V was clipped by 7 bases and J by 1 base, with 13 bases between them. This chain's CDR3 is CASTRASGNTEAFF. For the CDR3, the DNA is TGTGCCAGCACACGGGCCTCTGGGAACACTGAAGCTTTCTTT.

This clonotype has a count of ten or more. The chain combines TRBV2 with TRBJ1-3; D is uncertain. Trimming shortened V by 5 bases and J by 0 bases, and 5 bases separated the two germline ends. Germline CDR1 and CDR2: SNHLY and FYNNEI. This CDR3 contains 13 residues. The CDR3 DNA is TGTGCCAGCAGTTCCGTCTCTGGAAACACCATATATTTT. This gives the protein CASSSVSGNTIYF.

This clonotype was observed many times. The CDR3 sequence is CASSDPQALDEQFF. CDR3 nucleotide sequence: TGTGCCAGCAGTGATCCACAGGCCCTTGATGAGCAGTTCTTC. This sequence joins TRBV2 and TRBJ2-1; weak D call: TRBD1 (5 bases). This CDR3 is built from 14 residues. Germline values: CDR1 SNHLY, CDR2 FYNNEI. Deletions cut 3 bases from V and 8 bases from J, with 14 bases between.

This clonotype appeared many times. The genes are TRBV6-2 or TRBV6-3 and TRBJ2-7; D gene uncertain. V was pared by 0 bases and J by 7 bases, with 16 bases between. The CDR3 consists of 15 residues. The V gene's germline CDR1 is MNHEY and CDR2 SVGEGT. The CDR3 coding sequence is TGTGCCAGCAGTTACTCGAGGACCCCCCAGAAGGAGCAGTACTTC. Protein: CASSYSRTPQKEQYF.

The chain recombines TRBV27 with TRBJ2-5, with unresolved D. This CDR3 spans 11 amino acids. In germline, CDR1 is MNHEY, CDR2 SMNVEV (reference sequence). V lost 4 bases, J lost 8 bases, and 8 bases lay in between. The CDR3 loop reads CASSSPSTQYF. The CDR3 nucleotides read TGTGCCAGCAGTTCCCCCTCTACCCAGTACTTC.

This clonotype was seen a handful of times. The V call is TRBV5-8, the J call TRBJ1-2; 8 bases are a match to TRBD1. CDR1 is SGHTS and CDR2 is YDEGEE in the germline V gene. This CDR3 has 13 amino acids. V dropped 4 bases and J dropped 7; count of bases not matched to a gene: 6. The CDR3 reads CASSHRGSGGYTF. The CDR3 bases are TGTGCCAGCAGCCACAGGGGGTCAGGTGGCTACACCTTC.

At least ten counts were recorded for this clonotype. The chain links TRBV3-1 to TRBJ2-3; D uncertain. CDR1 is LGHDT, CDR2 YNNKEL, per germline (reference sequence). The CDR3 totals 12 residues. V was clipped by 0 bases and J by 3 bases, with 1 base between them. This chain's CDR3 is CASSQETDTQYF. CDR3 DNA: TGTGCCAGCAGCCAAGAGACAGATACGCAGTATTTT.

The chain employs TRBV19 and TRBJ1-5; 9 positions agree with TRBD1. J gave up 6 bases and V 5 bases, and 8 bases lay outside the gene matches. The CDR3 totals 15 residues. Germline V gives CDR1 LNHDA, CDR2 SQIVND (reference sequence). CDR3 sequence: CASSQNRGRIQPQHF. The CDR3 DNA sequence: TGTGCCAGTAGTCAGAACAGGGGGCGGATTCAGCCCCAGCATTTT.

This clonotype was counted between two and nine times. The V gene is TRBV7-6, the J gene TRBJ1-1; perhaps TRBD1 as D (5 bases). The length of the CDR3 is 18 residues. V shed 2 bases and J shed 0 bases, with 19 bases lying between them. CDR1 and CDR2 from the germline V gene are SGHVS and FNYEAQ. CDR3 in amino acids: CASSLSGGMGRLNTEAFF. CDR3 DNA: TGTGCCAGCAGCTTATCGGGGGGAATGGGACGCTTGAACACTGAAGCTTTCTTT.

This clonotype came up many times. The J gene is TRBJ2-3, the V gene TRBV5-4; TRBD1 matches 8 bases. This CDR3 is 13 amino acids long. Looked up from germline, CDR1 is SGHNT and CDR2 is YYREEE (reference sequence). Trimming cost V 7 bases and J 5 bases; bases outside gene matches: 6. The CDR3 nucleotides are TGTGCCAGCGCCGGACAGGGAAGAGATACGCAGTATTTT. As protein: CASAGQGRDTQYF.